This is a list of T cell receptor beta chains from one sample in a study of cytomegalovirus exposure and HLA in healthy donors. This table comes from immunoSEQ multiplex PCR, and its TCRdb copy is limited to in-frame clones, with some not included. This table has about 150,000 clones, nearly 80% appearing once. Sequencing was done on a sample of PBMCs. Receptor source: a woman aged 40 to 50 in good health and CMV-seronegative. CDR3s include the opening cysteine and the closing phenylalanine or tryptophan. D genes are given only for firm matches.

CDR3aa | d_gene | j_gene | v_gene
CASSRTGSGANVLTF | TRBD1 | TRBJ2-6 | TRBV6-5
CASKEKRDTVRNQPQHF | . | TRBJ1-5 | TRBV23-1
CASSLDPGGGYNEQFF | TRBD2 | TRBJ2-1 | TRBV5-1
CASSTSGGIDTQYF | TRBD2 | TRBJ2-3 | TRBV6-1
CASSDAGTSYYNEQFF | TRBD2 | TRBJ2-1 | TRBV6-4
CASLVVGGQPQHF | . | TRBJ1-5 | TRBV6-6
CASSYLGQGAKSGANGLTF | TRBD1 | TRBJ2-6 | TRBV7-9
CASSGGQVQPQHF | . | TRBJ1-5 | TRBV6-5
CASSTWTSGQETQYF | TRBD2 | TRBJ2-5 | TRBV6-6
CASSGSGPNTEAFF | . | TRBJ1-1 | TRBV6-1
CASSWSSYNSPLHF | . | TRBJ1-6 | TRBV5-4
CASSSTGGNTGELFF | TRBD1 | TRBJ2-2 | TRBV14
CSSSTQGEEAFF | TRBD1 | TRBJ1-1 | TRBV7-3
CASSLSGVYEQYF | . | TRBJ2-7 | TRBV7-2
CSVEDPGVNTEAFF | . | TRBJ1-1 | TRBV29-1
CASSLGTAGNTIYF | . | TRBJ1-3 | TRBV11-2
CSVEEGSEQYF | . | . | TRBV29-1
CASSPGQAHFTDTQYF | TRBD1 | TRBJ2-3 | TRBV18
CSARTGGAGTEAFF | TRBD1 | TRBJ1-1 | TRBV29-1
CASSPHKTSGDTGELFF | TRBD2 | TRBJ2-2 | TRBV4-3
CASSPSAGSSPLHF | . | TRBJ1-6 | TRBV21-1
CASRWYATQETQYF | . | TRBJ2-5 | TRBV11-3
CASSVVAGGTTDTQYF | TRBD2 | TRBJ2-3 | TRBV9
CASTPGTSGVNEQFF | TRBD2 | TRBJ2-1 | TRBV6-5
CASSQDYSGRGEQFF | . | TRBJ2-1 | TRBV4-3
CASSLTGGNQPQHF | TRBD1 | TRBJ1-5 | TRBV28
CASTKWSSSSTDTQYF | . | TRBJ2-3 | TRBV7-9
CASSFGVGETDTQYF | . | TRBJ2-3 | TRBV5-1
CASSLEAIGGTQYF | . | TRBJ2-5 | TRBV7-8
CASNDRGGNGYTF | TRBD1 | TRBJ1-2 | TRBV6-6
CASSLLRLAGTDTQYF | TRBD2 | TRBJ2-3 | TRBV11-2
CASSSWDFLGTQYF | . | TRBJ2-5 | TRBV19
CASSQDLAGRQETQYF | TRBD2 | TRBJ2-5 | TRBV4-3
CASSLKAGSTHNEQFF | TRBD2 | TRBJ2-1 | TRBV7-3
CASSLDPQGEDGYTF | . | TRBJ1-2 | TRBV13
CAWSLRPGGETQYF | TRBD2 | TRBJ2-5 | TRBV30
CASSAGTGGAKYEQYF | TRBD1 | TRBJ2-7 | TRBV9
CASSKVAVPGELFF | . | TRBJ2-2 | TRBV7-2